A selection of T cell receptor beta chains follows, all from one sample in a study of blood T cell repertoires in COVID-19. Data came from immunoSEQ multiplex PCR; TCRdb stores just in-frame clones and leaves some out. The sample carries around 500,000 clones, around 89% recorded once. Sequenced input: PBMCs or T cells enriched from blood (not recorded which). Receptors originate from a woman in her forties who had recovered from COVID-19. Each CDR3 is given with its conserved first and last residue. A D gene is named only where the DNA matches it firmly. A row's size may be missing; if present it is once, few, many or a size class.

j_gene: TRBJ2-3; v_gene: TRBV10-1; abundance: -; d_gene: -; CDR3aa: CASSLNRGGSSTDTQYF; CDR3nt: TGCGCCAGCAGCTTGAATAGGGGGGGGTCTAGCACAGATACGCAGTATTTT
j_gene: TRBJ2-3; v_gene: TRBV30; abundance: -; d_gene: -; CDR3aa: CAWSVAGLGTDTQYF; CDR3nt: TGTGCCTGGAGTGTAGCGGGTCTCGGCACAGATACGCAGTATTTT
j_gene: TRBJ2-3; v_gene: TRBV7-9; abundance: -; d_gene: -; CDR3aa: CASSSYSTDTQYF; CDR3nt: TGTGCCAGCAGCTCTTATAGCACAGATACGCAGTATTTT
j_gene: TRBJ1-5; v_gene: TRBV3-1/TRBV3-2; abundance: -; d_gene: -; CDR3aa: CASSQQGGRVNQPQHF; CDR3nt: TGTGCCAGCAGCCAACAAGGGGGGAGGGTCAATCAGCCCCAGCATTTT
j_gene: TRBJ1-2; v_gene: TRBV30; abundance: -; d_gene: -; CDR3aa: CAWTTSFYGYTF; CDR3nt: TGTGCCTGGACGACATCCTTCTATGGCTACACCTTC
j_gene: TRBJ1-1; v_gene: TRBV7-9; abundance: -; d_gene: TRBD1; CDR3aa: CASSSTGALNTEAFF; CDR3nt: TGTGCCAGCAGCTCGACAGGGGCTTTGAACACTGAAGCTTTCTTT
j_gene: TRBJ1-2; v_gene: TRBV29-1; abundance: -; d_gene: TRBD1; CDR3aa: CSVVFRDRGSNYGYTF; CDR3nt: TGCAGCGTTGTGTTTAGGGACAGGGGATCAAACTATGGCTACACCTTC
j_gene: TRBJ1-3; v_gene: TRBV28; abundance: -; d_gene: -; CDR3aa: CASSLFETAGNTIYF; CDR3nt: TGTGCCAGCAGTTTATTTGAGACAGCTGGAAACACCATATATTTT
j_gene: TRBJ1-1; v_gene: TRBV9; abundance: -; d_gene: TRBD1; CDR3aa: CASSPTPGQPEAFF; CDR3nt: TGTGCCAGCAGCCCAACCCCGGGACAGCCTGAAGCTTTCTTT
j_gene: TRBJ1-2; v_gene: TRBV5-1; abundance: -; d_gene: TRBD1; CDR3aa: CASSLDYRGEYYGYTF; CDR3nt: TGCGCCAGCAGCTTGGACTACAGGGGAGAGTACTATGGCTACACCTTC
j_gene: TRBJ1-6; v_gene: TRBV6-5; abundance: -; d_gene: -; CDR3aa: CASSYQRTSPLHF; CDR3nt: TGTGCCAGCAGTTACCAGCGGACCTCACCCCTCCACTTT
j_gene: TRBJ2-7; v_gene: TRBV11-2; abundance: -; d_gene: TRBD2; CDR3aa: CASSLDLAGGVLRYEQYF; CDR3nt: TGTGCCAGCAGCTTAGATCTAGCGGGAGGGGTCTTGAGATACGAGCAGTACTTC
j_gene: TRBJ1-2; v_gene: TRBV19; abundance: -; d_gene: TRBD1; CDR3aa: CASRTTGGKDGYTF; CDR3nt: TGTGCCAGTAGGACGACAGGGGGTAAGGATGGCTACACCTTC
j_gene: TRBJ2-7; v_gene: TRBV7-9; abundance: -; d_gene: -; CDR3aa: CASSPSNYEQYF; CDR3nt: TGTGCCAGCAGCCCTTCTAACTACGAGCAGTACTTC
j_gene: TRBJ2-1; v_gene: TRBV10-3; abundance: -; d_gene: -; CDR3aa: CAISESGGHSYNEQFF; CDR3nt: TGTGCCATCAGTGAGTCCGGCGGGCACTCCTACAATGAGCAGTTCTTC
j_gene: TRBJ2-7; v_gene: TRBV11-2; abundance: -; d_gene: TRBD2; CDR3aa: CASSLERASGIWYEQYF; CDR3nt: TGTGCCAGCAGCTTAGAACGGGCTAGCGGGATATGGTACGAGCAGTACTTC
j_gene: TRBJ2-7; v_gene: TRBV19; abundance: -; d_gene: TRBD2; CDR3aa: CASSIERGVTYEQYF; CDR3nt: TGTGCCAGTAGTATCGAGCGGGGGGTTACCTACGAGCAGTACTTC
j_gene: TRBJ1-5; v_gene: TRBV3-1/TRBV3-2; abundance: -; d_gene: TRBD1; CDR3aa: CASSQGQTSNQPQHF; CDR3nt: TGTGCCAGCAGCCAGGGACAGACTAGCAATCAGCCCCAGCATTTT
j_gene: TRBJ2-5; v_gene: TRBV14; abundance: -; d_gene: -; CDR3aa: CASSQDWLSQETQYF; CDR3nt: TGTGCCAGCAGCCAAGATTGGCTGTCACAAGAGACCCAGTACTTC
j_gene: TRBJ2-1; v_gene: TRBV19; abundance: -; d_gene: TRBD1; CDR3aa: CASSRESSYGPGQPPYNEQFF; CDR3nt: TGTGCCAGTAGTAGAGAATCCTCGTACGGTCCGGGACAGCCTCCCTACAATGAGCAGTTCTTC
j_gene: TRBJ2-4; v_gene: TRBV30; abundance: -; d_gene: TRBD2; CDR3aa: CAGERDGTKNIQYF; CDR3nt: TGTGCCGGAGAGCGGGACGGTACCAAAAACATTCAGTACTTC
j_gene: TRBJ2-1; v_gene: TRBV7-2; abundance: -; d_gene: -; CDR3aa: CASSLDPQYYNEQFF; CDR3nt: TGTGCCAGCAGCTTAGACCCCCAGTACTACAATGAGCAGTTCTTC
j_gene: TRBJ2-5; v_gene: TRBV3-1/TRBV3-2; abundance: -; d_gene: -; CDR3aa: CASSQGYRQETQYF; CDR3nt: TGTGCCAGCAGCCAAGGATATAGACAAGAGACCCAGTACTTC
j_gene: TRBJ2-1; v_gene: TRBV10-1; abundance: -; d_gene: -; CDR3aa: CASRTPPKSGQQIIGEQFF; CDR3nt: TGCGCCAGCAGGACCCCCCCCAAGAGCGGGCAACAAATTATCGGTGAGCAGTTCTTC
j_gene: TRBJ1-2; v_gene: TRBV5-4; abundance: -; d_gene: -; CDR3aa: CASSAGPNTNYGYTF; CDR3nt: TGTGCCAGCAGCGCGGGGCCTAATACTAACTATGGCTACACCTTC
j_gene: TRBJ1-1; v_gene: TRBV7-9; abundance: -; d_gene: -; CDR3aa: CASSSQGSDTEAFF; CDR3nt: TGTGCCAGCAGCTCACAGGGTTCTGACACTGAAGCTTTCTTT
j_gene: TRBJ1-2; v_gene: TRBV4-1; abundance: -; d_gene: -; CDR3aa: CASSQDRGEGGYTF; CDR3nt: TGCGCCAGCAGCCAAGATCGGGGGGAGGGAGGCTACACCTTC
j_gene: TRBJ1-1; v_gene: TRBV5-1; abundance: -; d_gene: -; CDR3aa: CASTPGEGTMNTEAFF; CDR3nt: TGCGCCAGCACCCCTGGAGAGGGTACCATGAACACTGAAGCTTTCTTT
j_gene: TRBJ1-1; v_gene: TRBV5-6; abundance: -; d_gene: TRBD1; CDR3aa: CASSLRTGRAFF; CDR3nt: TGTGCCAGCAGCCTCCGGACAGGGCGGGCTTTCTTT
j_gene: TRBJ1-4; v_gene: TRBV5-6; abundance: many; d_gene: -; CDR3aa: CASSSLPNEKLFF; CDR3nt: TGTGCCAGCAGCTCTCTCCCTAATGAAAAACTGTTTTTT
j_gene: TRBJ2-1; v_gene: TRBV19; abundance: -; d_gene: TRBD2; CDR3aa: CASSIILASPYNEQFF; CDR3nt: TGTGCCAGTAGTATAATACTAGCGAGTCCCTACAATGAGCAGTTCTTC
j_gene: TRBJ1-4; v_gene: TRBV4-1; abundance: -; d_gene: TRBD1; CDR3aa: CASSQAGQGNEKLFF; CDR3nt: TGCGCCAGCAGCCAAGCAGGACAGGGGAATGAAAAACTGTTTTTT
j_gene: TRBJ2-3; v_gene: TRBV28; abundance: once; d_gene: TRBD2; CDR3aa: CASSHLAEGTDTQYF; CDR3nt: TGTGCCAGCAGTCATCTAGCGGAAGGCACAGATACGCAGTATTTT
j_gene: TRBJ2-1; v_gene: TRBV10-1; abundance: few; d_gene: TRBD1; CDR3aa: CAPGGTGPYNEQFF; CDR3nt: TGCGCCCCAGGAGGGACAGGGCCCTACAATGAGCAGTTCTTC
j_gene: TRBJ1-1; v_gene: TRBV11-3; abundance: -; d_gene: TRBD1; CDR3aa: CASSQRTGSLNTEAFF; CDR3nt: TGTGCCAGCAGCCAGAGGACAGGGAGCCTGAACACTGAAGCTTTCTTT
j_gene: TRBJ2-7; v_gene: TRBV7-7; abundance: -; d_gene: TRBD1; CDR3aa: CASSLGYGTDYEQYF; CDR3nt: TGTGCTAGCAGCTTAGGATACGGGACAGACTACGAGCAGTACTTC
j_gene: TRBJ2-1; v_gene: TRBV7-8; abundance: -; d_gene: TRBD2; CDR3aa: CASSLLAPGLADEQFF; CDR3nt: TGTGCCAGCAGCTTATTAGCCCCGGGACTAGCTGATGAGCAGTTCTTC
j_gene: TRBJ1-1; v_gene: TRBV11-2; abundance: -; d_gene: TRBD1; CDR3aa: CASLRTGSGTEAFF; CDR3nt: TGTGCCAGCCTCAGGACAGGGAGTGGCACTGAAGCTTTCTTT
j_gene: TRBJ2-3; v_gene: TRBV18; abundance: -; d_gene: -; CDR3aa: CASSHSQGITDTQYF; CDR3nt: TGTGCCAGCTCACACTCACAGGGCATCACAGATACGCAGTATTTT
j_gene: TRBJ2-1; v_gene: TRBV3-1/TRBV3-2; abundance: -; d_gene: TRBD2; CDR3aa: CASSQAPPSGSKWVNMGLNEQFF; CDR3nt: TGTGCCAGCAGCCAAGCTCCGCCTAGCGGGAGTAAGTGGGTAAATATGGGACTCAATGAGCAGTTCTTC